This TCR beta chain was recorded in a study of T cells expressing NK-cell markers. As for the study in general: The TCR beta repertoires were obtained from sorted CD3+CD56+NKG2C+, CD3+CD56+NKG2C- and CD3+CD56-NKG2C+ T cells. One of eight sequenced donors was HCMV-seronegative; the other seven were seropositive. The study, taken as a whole, reports: Whether expanded NKG2C+ T cell clones were HCMV specific stayed uncertain. A range of 1.0-7.0% of CD8+ T cells consisted of dominant NKG2C+ clonotypes in 5 or 6 donors.

Using the 5' RACE reads, TCRdb records one entry per CDR3 protein without DNA. The repertoire table contains over 250,000 distinct CDR3 sequences. Remarks on this clonotype: Its specificity is unknown.

The sample taken for sequencing was blood T cells: a sorted CD56 or NKG2C T cell subset, CD4+ or CD8+ T cells, or bulk PBMC T cells (not recorded which). The sequence came from a woman aged 18-69 years in good health.

This CDR3 is CASSLATANNEQFF. This chain uses TRBV28 with TRBJ2-1. The CDR3 is 14 amino acids. CDR1 MDHEN and CDR2 SYDVKM come from the germline V gene.